A selection of T cell receptor beta chains follows, all from one sample in a study of blood T cells in healthy people across ages. TCRdb independently ran MiXCR on the 5' RACE reads; one entry per CDR3 protein. The sample carries over a million distinct CDR3 sequences, approximately 63% recorded once. Sequenced sample: blood. The receptors come from a man between 18 and 35 years old in good health. Both conserved end residues are part of each CDR3. Each record gives: V gene, J gene, clone size, D gene, CDR3 DNA, CDR3 protein. D genes are given only for firm matches. Clone size appears in some rows only: once, few, many, or a class for an expanded clone.

v_call: TRBV7-2
j_call: TRBJ2-6
clone_size: .
d_call: .
cdr3_nt: TGTGCCAGCAGCTTATCTAGGGATGGGGCCAACGTCCTGACTTTC
cdr3_aa: CASSLSRDGANVLTF

v_call: TRBV27
j_call: TRBJ2-7
clone_size: .
d_call: TRBD1
cdr3_nt: TGTGCCAGGGCCCGGGACAGGGCCCACGAGCAGTACTTC
cdr3_aa: CARARDRAHEQYF

v_call: TRBV12-3/TRBV12-4
j_call: TRBJ1-1
clone_size: .
d_call: .
cdr3_nt: TGTGCCAGCAGCGCACAGGGTATCACTGAAGCTTTCTTT
cdr3_aa: CASSAQGITEAFF

v_call: TRBV7-6
j_call: TRBJ2-1
clone_size: .
d_call: TRBD2
cdr3_nt: TGTGCCAGCAGCTTAGAGGAACTAGCGGGGATCTCCTACAATGAGCAGTTCTTC
cdr3_aa: CASSLEELAGISYNEQFF

v_call: TRBV5-1
j_call: TRBJ2-2
clone_size: .
d_call: .
cdr3_nt: TGCGCCAGCAGCATAATGAGGTCGGGCACCCGAACCAAGAACACCGGGGAGCTGTTTTTT
cdr3_aa: CASSIMRSGTRTKNTGELFF

v_call: TRBV13
j_call: TRBJ2-5
clone_size: few
d_call: .
cdr3_nt: TGTGCCAGCAGCTTAAGTCTACGCCAAGAGACCCAGTACTTC
cdr3_aa: CASSLSLRQETQYF

v_call: TRBV12-3/TRBV12-4
j_call: TRBJ1-5
clone_size: .
d_call: .
cdr3_nt: TGTGCCAGCAGTTCATTGGGCTATAAAGATCAGCCCCAGCATTTT
cdr3_aa: CASSSLGYKDQPQHF

v_call: TRBV4-3
j_call: TRBJ2-7
clone_size: many
d_call: .
cdr3_nt: TGCGCCAGCAGCCAAGTAGGCCGTACCTACGAGCAGTACTTC
cdr3_aa: CASSQVGRTYEQYF

v_call: TRBV27
j_call: TRBJ2-7
clone_size: .
d_call: .
cdr3_nt: TGTGCCAGCAGTTTACGGCCGGGCAGGGGAGGCGAGCAGTACTTC
cdr3_aa: CASSLRPGRGGEQYF

v_call: TRBV7-2
j_call: TRBJ1-1
clone_size: few
d_call: .
cdr3_nt: TGTGCCAGCGGCCTGGGGGAGAACACTGAAGCTTTCTTT
cdr3_aa: CASGLGENTEAFF

v_call: TRBV28
j_call: TRBJ2-4
clone_size: .
d_call: TRBD1
cdr3_nt: TGTGCCAGCAGTTCCGCCGGACAGGGAACACAAAACATTCAGTACTTC
cdr3_aa: CASSSAGQGTQNIQYF

v_call: TRBV20-1
j_call: TRBJ2-7
clone_size: few
d_call: .
cdr3_nt: TGCAGTGCCTCTCCCTTCCCGACTTCGGAGCAGTACTTC
cdr3_aa: CSASPFPTSEQYF

v_call: TRBV10-1
j_call: TRBJ2-1
clone_size: .
d_call: TRBD2
cdr3_nt: TGCGCCAGCAGTGAGTTGACTAGCGGCAATGAGCAGTTCTTC
cdr3_aa: CASSELTSGNEQFF

v_call: TRBV27
j_call: TRBJ2-1
clone_size: few
d_call: TRBD2
cdr3_nt: TGTGCCAGCATTGGGCTAGCGGGAGATTGGGGCAATGAGCAGTTCTTC
cdr3_aa: CASIGLAGDWGNEQFF

v_call: TRBV15
j_call: TRBJ2-3
clone_size: few
d_call: .
cdr3_nt: TGTGCCACCAGCTGGACTTTTGCCCTGGGGGCAGATACGCAGTATTTT
cdr3_aa: CATSWTFALGADTQYF

v_call: TRBV9
j_call: TRBJ2-2
clone_size: .
d_call: .
cdr3_nt: TGTGCCAGCAGCGCCCGCGGGGCGGGGAACACCGGGGAGCTGTTTTTT
cdr3_aa: CASSARGAGNTGELFF

v_call: TRBV6-1
j_call: TRBJ1-2
clone_size: .
d_call: .
cdr3_nt: TGTGCCAGCAGTCAAAGGGGTCATGGCTACACCTTC
cdr3_aa: CASSQRGHGYTF

v_call: TRBV29-1
j_call: TRBJ1-1
clone_size: .
d_call: .
cdr3_nt: TGCAGCGTTGGGACTAGTGGCATGAACACTGAAGCTTTCTTT
cdr3_aa: CSVGTSGMNTEAFF

v_call: TRBV12-3/TRBV12-4
j_call: TRBJ2-3
clone_size: once
d_call: TRBD1
cdr3_nt: TGTGCCAGCACCGGAAAGGGGGCCACAGATACGCAGTATTTT
cdr3_aa: CASTGKGATDTQYF

v_call: TRBV27
j_call: TRBJ2-5
clone_size: .
d_call: TRBD2
cdr3_nt: TGTGCCAGCAGGAAGACTAGCGGGCGCCAAGAGACCCAGTACTTC
cdr3_aa: CASRKTSGRQETQYF

v_call: TRBV9
j_call: TRBJ2-5
clone_size: .
d_call: TRBD2
cdr3_nt: TGTGCCAGCACCCAAGGCGGGGGGAAGGGGGAGACCCAGTACTTC
cdr3_aa: CASTQGGGKGETQYF

v_call: TRBV6-1
j_call: TRBJ1-5
clone_size: .
d_call: TRBD1
cdr3_nt: TGTGCCAGCAGTCCATCCGACAGGGTGGGGTATCAGCCCCAGCATTTT
cdr3_aa: CASSPSDRVGYQPQHF

v_call: TRBV11-3
j_call: TRBJ1-2
clone_size: .
d_call: TRBD1
cdr3_nt: TGTGCCAGCAGCCCGGGACAGGGGAATTATGGCCACACCTTC
cdr3_aa: CASSPGQGNYGHTF

v_call: TRBV20-1
j_call: TRBJ2-1
clone_size: .
d_call: .
cdr3_nt: TGCAGTGCCAGGCCGGGATTGACTCACAGCTCCTACAATGAGCAGTTCTTC
cdr3_aa: CSARPGLTHSSYNEQFF

v_call: TRBV3-1
j_call: TRBJ2-3
clone_size: .
d_call: .
cdr3_nt: TGTGCCAGCAGCCAAGATTTTTACCGAGGCGTGGATACGCAGTATTTT
cdr3_aa: CASSQDFYRGVDTQYF

v_call: TRBV4-1
j_call: TRBJ2-1
clone_size: few
d_call: .
cdr3_nt: TGCGCCAGCAGCCAAGATCTCCCAGCCAATGAGCAGTTCTTC
cdr3_aa: CASSQDLPANEQFF

v_call: TRBV7-6
j_call: TRBJ2-7
clone_size: .
d_call: TRBD2
cdr3_nt: TGTGCCAGCAGCTTAGTAAGTCCCGTAGCGGGGTCCTACGAGCAGTACTTC
cdr3_aa: CASSLVSPVAGSYEQYF

v_call: TRBV6-5
j_call: TRBJ1-4
clone_size: .
d_call: .
cdr3_nt: TGTGCCAGCAAGATTGCAACTAATGAAAAACTGTTTTTT
cdr3_aa: CASKIATNEKLFF

v_call: TRBV4-1
j_call: TRBJ1-1
clone_size: .
d_call: .
cdr3_nt: TGCGCCAGCAGCCAAGATCTCGCTCAAGCTTTCTTT
cdr3_aa: CASSQDLAQAFF

v_call: TRBV4-1
j_call: TRBJ2-1
clone_size: .
d_call: .
cdr3_nt: TGCGCCAGCAGCCAAGTTTTTAACCATGAGCAGTTCTTC
cdr3_aa: CASSQVFNHEQFF

v_call: TRBV4-1
j_call: TRBJ1-6
clone_size: .
d_call: .
cdr3_nt: TGCGCCAGCAGCCAAGTGCGGTCTTTTTTTGGCTCACCCCTCCACTTT
cdr3_aa: CASSQVRSFFGSPLHF

v_call: TRBV7-2
j_call: TRBJ2-6
clone_size: .
d_call: .
cdr3_nt: TGTGCCAGCAGTCCCGGCAGGGGGGGTAGGGTCCTGACTTTC
cdr3_aa: CASSPGRGGRVLTF

v_call: TRBV20-1
j_call: TRBJ1-5
clone_size: few
d_call: .
cdr3_nt: TGCAGTGCTATATTCCAGGGGAGCAATCAGCCCCAGCATTTT
cdr3_aa: CSAIFQGSNQPQHF

v_call: TRBV12-3/TRBV12-4
j_call: TRBJ1-1
clone_size: .
d_call: .
cdr3_nt: TGTGCCAGCAGTATCTCCAGGAACGCACCTGAAGCTTTCTTT
cdr3_aa: CASSISRNAPEAFF

v_call: TRBV4-1
j_call: TRBJ2-7
clone_size: .
d_call: .
cdr3_nt: TGCGCCAGCAGCCAAGGGCTCGCCACCTACGAGCAGTACTTC
cdr3_aa: CASSQGLATYEQYF

v_call: TRBV4-1
j_call: TRBJ2-1
clone_size: .
d_call: .
cdr3_nt: TGCGCCAGCAGCCGCAACCAGGGAGCCTACAATGAGCAGTTCTTC
cdr3_aa: CASSRNQGAYNEQFF

v_call: TRBV7-2
j_call: TRBJ1-6
clone_size: .
d_call: .
cdr3_nt: TGTGCCAGCAGCTTGAACAGCCATTCACCCCTCCACTTT
cdr3_aa: CASSLNSHSPLHF

v_call: TRBV24-1
j_call: TRBJ2-1
clone_size: .
d_call: .
cdr3_nt: TGTGCCACCAGTGGCGCGGGGAACAATGAGCAGTTCTTC
cdr3_aa: CATSGAGNNEQFF

v_call: TRBV4-1
j_call: TRBJ2-1
clone_size: .
d_call: .
cdr3_nt: TGCGCCAGCAGCCCCCGACAGGGAGGCGATGAGCAGTTCTTC
cdr3_aa: CASSPRQGGDEQFF

v_call: TRBV15
j_call: TRBJ2-3
clone_size: .
d_call: TRBD2
cdr3_nt: TGTGCCACCAGCAGAGGAGGTAGCGGGAACACAGATACGCAGTATTTT
cdr3_aa: CATSRGGSGNTDTQYF

v_call: TRBV12-3/TRBV12-4
j_call: TRBJ2-7
clone_size: .
d_call: TRBD2
cdr3_nt: TGTGCCAGCAGTCCCCGACTAGCGGGAGGGCCCGGTCGGTTCTACGAGCAGTACTTC
cdr3_aa: CASSPRLAGGPGRFYEQYF

v_call: TRBV6-6
j_call: TRBJ2-7
clone_size: few
d_call: .
cdr3_nt: TGTGCCAGCAGTTATCACAGGTCCTACGAGCAGTACTTC
cdr3_aa: CASSYHRSYEQYF

v_call: TRBV29-1
j_call: TRBJ1-1
clone_size: .
d_call: .
cdr3_nt: TGCAGCGGCTTAAAAGGGCTAGCCACTGAAGCTTTCTTT
cdr3_aa: CSGLKGLATEAFF

v_call: TRBV6-2/TRBV6-3
j_call: TRBJ2-3
clone_size: .
d_call: .
cdr3_nt: TGTGCCAGCAGTCCAGGGACAACCCGGACAGATACGCAGTATTTT
cdr3_aa: CASSPGTTRTDTQYF

v_call: TRBV25-1
j_call: TRBJ1-2
clone_size: .
d_call: .
cdr3_nt: TGTGCCAGCAGTGAATCAGCCGGGATGAGAAGTGGCTACACCTTC
cdr3_aa: CASSESAGMRSGYTF

v_call: TRBV27
j_call: TRBJ2-7
clone_size: .
d_call: TRBD1
cdr3_nt: TGTGCCAGCAAATTTTGGGACAGGGCCAACGAGCAGTACTTC
cdr3_aa: CASKFWDRANEQYF

v_call: TRBV7-9
j_call: TRBJ1-1
clone_size: few
d_call: .
cdr3_nt: TGTGCCAGCAGCGAAAGAGGAGACACTGAAGCTTTCTTT
cdr3_aa: CASSERGDTEAFF

v_call: TRBV6-6
j_call: TRBJ1-6
clone_size: .
d_call: .
cdr3_nt: TGTGCCAGCAGTTACGGGTCAGGGGTGTCCTATAATTCACCCCTCCACTTT
cdr3_aa: CASSYGSGVSYNSPLHF

v_call: TRBV11-2
j_call: TRBJ1-1
clone_size: many
d_call: TRBD1
cdr3_nt: TGTGCCAGCAGCGAGGACAGGGGCACTGAAGCTTTCTTT
cdr3_aa: CASSEDRGTEAFF

v_call: TRBV4-3
j_call: TRBJ2-7
clone_size: .
d_call: TRBD2
cdr3_nt: TGCGCCAGCAGCCTATATCGCCCGGTTCCTAGCGGGCTCTTCTACGAGCAGTACTTC
cdr3_aa: CASSLYRPVPSGLFYEQYF

v_call: TRBV9
j_call: TRBJ2-5
clone_size: .
d_call: .
cdr3_nt: TGTGTCAGCAGCTACGGGACCTCCCGAGAGACCCAGTACTTC
cdr3_aa: CVSSYGTSRETQYF

v_call: TRBV7-9
j_call: TRBJ1-1
clone_size: .
d_call: .
cdr3_nt: TGTGCCAGCAGCTTAGAAGGAAAATGGACTGAAGCTTTCTTT
cdr3_aa: CASSLEGKWTEAFF

v_call: TRBV6-4
j_call: TRBJ2-7
clone_size: .
d_call: .
cdr3_nt: TGTGCCAGGGTAAACAGGGAGACCCTACGAGAGCAGTACTTC
cdr3_aa: CARVNRETLREQYF

v_call: TRBV20-1
j_call: TRBJ2-7
clone_size: .
d_call: TRBD1
cdr3_nt: TGCAGTGCGCTGGGGCCGGGACAGGGGGCGCGGGAGCAGTACTTC
cdr3_aa: CSALGPGQGAREQYF

v_call: TRBV7-2
j_call: TRBJ2-4
clone_size: few
d_call: TRBD2
cdr3_nt: TGTGCCAGCAGCTCCCCCGTTATAGCGGGAGAAATTCAGTACTTC
cdr3_aa: CASSSPVIAGEIQYF

v_call: TRBV20-1
j_call: TRBJ1-2
clone_size: .
d_call: TRBD1
cdr3_nt: TGCAGTGCTAGAGATCGAGACAGGGTGTATGGCTACACCTTC
cdr3_aa: CSARDRDRVYGYTF

v_call: TRBV20-1
j_call: TRBJ2-3
clone_size: .
d_call: TRBD1
cdr3_nt: TGCAGTGCCAAAGACAGGGGGCATGAAGATACGCAGTATTTT
cdr3_aa: CSAKDRGHEDTQYF

v_call: TRBV29-1
j_call: TRBJ2-2
clone_size: .
d_call: TRBD2
cdr3_nt: TGCAGCGTTGAAGCCCGAGGACTAGCAGGAACCGGGGAGCTGTTTTTT
cdr3_aa: CSVEARGLAGTGELFF

v_call: TRBV5-1
j_call: TRBJ2-7
clone_size: .
d_call: .
cdr3_nt: TGCGCCAGCAGCCTGACCCCCGGGACGAGGGGAAGCGAGCAGTACTTC
cdr3_aa: CASSLTPGTRGSEQYF